The rows below give T cell receptor beta chains drawn from one sample of a study of shared clonotypes between healthy human individuals. The assay was immunoSEQ multiplex PCR, and TCRdb's table has in-frame clones only and misses some. The data show 90,000 to 100,000 clones, roughly half seen once. The material sequenced was PBMCs. The receptors shown here come from a woman aged 40 to 50 in good health. Some clones in this sample may be carry-over from other donors' samples. Both conserved end residues are part of each CDR3. A D gene is named only where the DNA matches it firmly. Clone size is stated in some rows and not others, as once, few, many or a class when expanded.

D gene	V gene	J gene	clone size	CDR3 DNA	CDR3 protein
.	TRBV7-2	TRBJ2-3	.	TGTGCCAGCAGCTTAGACGGAAACACAGATACGCAGTATTTT	CASSLDGNTDTQYF
TRBD2	TRBV7-8	TRBJ2-5	.	TGTGCCAGCAGCTTCTCCGGGAGGGCACAAGAGACCCAGTACTTC	CASSFSGRAQETQYF
.	TRBV7-9	TRBJ1-3	.	TGTGCCAGCAGCAACCAGCCAGGAAACACCATATATTTT	CASSNQPGNTIYF
.	TRBV5-5	TRBJ1-5	few	TGTGCCAGCAGCGGGGGGGCGGTCAATAGCAATCAGCCCCAGCATTTT	CASSGGAVNSNQPQHF
.	TRBV25-1	TRBJ2-5	.	TGTGCCAGCACCACACTGGGCAGGGGTAACCAAGAGACCCAGTACTTC	CASTTLGRGNQETQYF
TRBD2	TRBV19	TRBJ2-1	many	TGTGCCAGTAGTATGGGACTAGCGTCCTACAATGAGCAGTTCTTC	CASSMGLASYNEQFF
.	TRBV28	TRBJ2-7	.	TGTGCCAGCAGTTGGTACAGTTCCACCTACGAGCAGTACTTC	CASSWYSSTYEQYF
TRBD2	TRBV2	TRBJ2-5	many	TGTGCCAGCAGTGAGTCCGTTGGGGGGGCCCAGTACTTC	CASSESVGGAQYF
.	TRBV18	TRBJ2-5	.	TGTGCCAGCTCACGAGGGGGATGGGAGACCCAGTACTTC	CASSRGGWETQYF
.	TRBV7-8	TRBJ2-6	few	TGTGCCACCATCTCTGGGGCCAACGTCCTGACTTTC	CATISGANVLTF
.	TRBV28	TRBJ2-7	many	TGTGCCAGCAGTTCTCTGAGCTCCTACGAGCAGTACTTC	CASSSLSSYEQYF
TRBD1	TRBV28	TRBJ1-2	.	TGTGCCAGCAGTCGGGACAGCTATGGCTACACCTTC	CASSRDSYGYTF
.	TRBV30	TRBJ2-7	once	TGTGCCTGGAGCTTGGCAGCGACAGGCGAGCAGTACTTC	CAWSLAATGEQYF
.	TRBV29-1	TRBJ2-1	.	TGCAGCGCAATATACAATGAGCAGTTCTTC	CSAIYNEQFF
TRBD1	TRBV2	TRBJ2-7	.	TGTGCCAGCAGTGCCCAGGGGGCGTCCTACGAGCAGTACTTC	CASSAQGASYEQYF
.	TRBV30	TRBJ1-5	.	TGTGCCTGGAGTACCAAAGGGGGAGGTCAGCCCCAGCATTTT	CAWSTKGGGQPQHF
TRBD1	TRBV30	TRBJ2-6	few	TGTGCCTGGAGTATCGACAGGGTCCGCTCTGGGGCCAACGTCCTGACTTTC	CAWSIDRVRSGANVLTF
.	TRBV30	TRBJ2-7	.	TGTGCCTGGAGTGTACGGATGAGGGAGCAGTACTTC	CAWSVRMREQYF
.	TRBV30	TRBJ2-7	once	TGTGCCTGGACCGCCGAGCGAGACTCCTACGAGCAGTACTTC	CAWTAERDSYEQYF
.	TRBV14	TRBJ2-3	.	TGTGCCAGCAGCCAACCGGTGGGGGTACCAGATACGCAGTATTTT	CASSQPVGVPDTQYF
.	TRBV19	TRBJ2-3	few	TGTGCCAGTACCCTGAGGGGGAGCACAGATACGCAGTATTTT	CASTLRGSTDTQYF
.	TRBV7-6	TRBJ2-2	many	TGTGCCAGCAGCGTGAGCACCGGGGAGCTGTTTTTT	CASSVSTGELFF
.	TRBV25-1	TRBJ1-6	many	TGTGCCAGCAGTATATACGGCTCACCCCTCCACTTT	CASSIYGSPLHF
.	TRBV5-6	TRBJ2-7	once	TGTGCCAGCAGCTGGGACGGCGGACTCTACGAGCAGTACTTC	CASSWDGGLYEQYF